The text below deals with one T cell receptor beta chain. The data are from a study of blood T cell repertoires in COVID-19. V was trimmed by 0 bases and J by 4 bases, leaving 13 bases between them. The CDR3 has 16 residues. Germline V gene sequence: CDR1 SGHRS, CDR2 YFSETQ. The authors' processing: Counts of nucleated cells, estimated from reference gene primer amplification, were obtained. Libraries were prepared by immunoSEQ multiplex PCR; TCRdb keeps only in-frame clonotypes and omits some of them. V and J calls and clone size are as listed in that table; D and trimming were resolved from the DNA. The sample holds about 200,000 clones, around 90% seen once.

This TCR derives from a man between 45 and 60 years old with acute or convalescent COVID-19. The V gene is TRBV5-1, the J gene TRBJ1-4; D not resolved. Specimen: peripheral blood. The CDR3 nucleotides are TGCGCCAGCAGCTTGGCTGGTTACAGAGATAATGAAAAACTGTTTTTT. This encodes CASSLAGYRDNEKLFF.